This is a list of T cell receptor beta chains from one sample in a study of technical replicates of blood from several donors. Some clones are missing from TCRdb's copy, which holds only in-frame ones; the method was immunoSEQ multiplex PCR. The table lists around 15,000 clones, roughly 87% of them singletons. Sequenced: PBMCs. These receptors were obtained from a human donor in good health. The CDR3 runs from the conserved cysteine through the conserved F or W. A D gene is named only where the DNA matches it firmly. Size tells how often a clone was seen (once, few, many) or the class of an expanded clone, and some rows leave it out.

d_gene | abundance | j_gene | v_gene | CDR3aa | CDR3nt
NA | NA | TRBJ2-1 | TRBV7-6 | CASSLQGDEQFF | TGTGCCAGCAGCTTACAGGGCGATGAGCAGTTCTTC
TRBD2 | NA | TRBJ2-5 | TRBV30 | CAWSFSGGRETQYF | TGTGCCTGGAGTTTCTCGGGAGGGCGAGAGACCCAGTACTTC
NA | NA | TRBJ1-2 | TRBV19 | CASRRAGNYGYTF | TGTGCCAGCCGCAGGGCGGGGAACTATGGCTACACCTTC
NA | NA | TRBJ1-4 | TRBV7-2 | CASSRGGGGDEKLFF | TGTGCCAGCAGCCGTGGCGGAGGTGGGGATGAAAAACTGTTTTTT
NA | few | TRBJ2-1 | TRBV12-1 | CASSLGTSGRDEQFF | TGTGCCAGCAGCTTGGGGACTAGCGGGAGGGATGAGCAGTTCTTC
NA | NA | TRBJ1-1 | TRBV7-6 | CASRTLGGANGNTEAFF | TGTGCCAGCAGAACCCTTGGAGGGGCTAACGGGAACACTGAAGCTTTCTTT
NA | NA | TRBJ1-4 | TRBV18 | CASSPQAGEKLFF | TGTGCCAGCTCACCACAGGCAGGGGAAAAACTGTTTTTT
NA | NA | TRBJ1-3 | TRBV10-2 | CASSEGLPGGNTIYF | TGCGCCAGCAGTGAGGGACTCCCGGGAGGAAACACCATATATTTT
NA | NA | TRBJ1-2 | TRBV6-5 | CASSPTTSEGYTF | TGTGCCAGCAGCCCCACGACCTCGGAGGGCTACACCTTC
TRBD2 | NA | TRBJ2-1 | TRBV9 | CASSASGTSGRRNEQFF | TGTGCCAGCAGCGCATCCGGGACTAGCGGGAGACGGAATGAGCAGTTCTTC
TRBD2 | NA | TRBJ2-5 | TRBV11-3 | CASSSTGGETQYF | TGTGCCAGCAGCTCGACGGGAGGAGAGACCCAGTACTTC
TRBD1 | NA | TRBJ2-5 | TRBV2 | CASSGGQGAIGETQYF | TGTGCCAGCAGTGGGGGACAGGGGGCTATAGGGGAGACCCAGTACTTC
TRBD2 | once | TRBJ2-1 | TRBV6-6 | CASQPGGLVDEQFF | TGTGCCAGCCAGCCGGGGGGGCTAGTGGATGAGCAGTTCTTC
NA | NA | TRBJ1-5 | TRBV5-1 | CASREGVGNQPQHF | TGCGCCAGCAGGGAGGGAGTCGGCAATCAGCCCCAGCATTTT
NA | NA | TRBJ1-1 | TRBV28 | CASSWYGGHQEAFF | TGTGCCAGCAGTTGGTATGGCGGACACCAGGAGGCTTTCTTT
NA | few | TRBJ2-2 | TRBV4-2 | CASSQVLSHAKTGELFF | TGTGCCAGCAGCCAAGTATTATCGCATGCGAAGACCGGGGAGCTGTTTTTT
NA | NA | TRBJ2-7 | TRBV7-9 | CASSRIADEQYF | TGTGCCAGCAGCCGGATAGCGGACGAGCAGTACTTC
NA | NA | TRBJ2-1 | TRBV6-5 | CASSYFSEQFF | TGTGCCAGCAGTTACTTCTCCGAGCAGTTCTTC
NA | NA | TRBJ2-7 | TRBV18 | CASSPPSKGSYEQYF | TGTGCCAGCTCACCCCCTTCTAAGGGGTCCTACGAGCAGTACTTC
TRBD1 | once | TRBJ2-7 | TRBV5-1 | CASSLDSRGQGMGEQYF | TGCGCCAGCAGCTTGGACTCACGCGGACAGGGGATGGGCGAGCAGTACTTC
TRBD2 | NA | TRBJ2-7 | TRBV11-2 | CASSSLRASGRALPYEQYF | TGTGCCAGCAGCTCCCTTCGGGCTAGCGGGAGGGCCTTACCGTACGAGCAGTACTTC
NA | NA | TRBJ2-5 | TRBV28 | CATSLWAGLPETQYF | TGTGCCACCAGCCTATGGGCAGGGCTTCCAGAGACCCAGTACTTC
TRBD2 | NA | TRBJ2-1 | TRBV30 | CAWSVGTSGSDEQFF | TGTGCCTGGAGTGTAGGGACTAGCGGGAGTGATGAGCAGTTCTTC
NA | NA | TRBJ2-3 | TRBV7-9 | CASSFPQLTDTQYF | TGTGCCAGCAGCTTCCCCCAGTTGACAGATACGCAGTATTTT
NA | NA | TRBJ2-3 | TRBV7-7 | CASSFVGSDTQYF | TGTGCCAGCAGCTTCGTGGGCTCAGATACGCAGTATTTT
NA | NA | TRBJ1-1 | TRBV9 | CASSVAGGGNAEAFF | TGTGCCAGCAGCGTAGCTGGGGGGGGTAACGCTGAAGCTTTCTTT
NA | NA | TRBJ1-5 | TRBV6-1 | CASSGGLVGNQPQHF | TGTGCCAGCAGTGGGGGCCTGGTAGGCAATCAGCCCCAGCATTTT
TRBD2 | NA | TRBJ2-1 | TRBV29-1 | CSVPPSLGALLAGYNEQFF | TGCAGCGTCCCGCCGTCTCTCGGAGCCCTACTAGCGGGGTACAATGAGCAGTTCTTC
TRBD2 | NA | TRBJ2-3 | TRBV19 | CASSPRRAGGEADTQYF | TGTGCCAGTAGCCCCCGGAGGGCGGGAGGGGAGGCAGATACGCAGTATTTT
NA | NA | TRBJ2-5 | TRBV10-3 | CATMDSRSGETQYF | TGTGCCACCATGGACTCCCGGTCGGGGGAGACCCAGTACTTC
NA | NA | TRBJ1-4 | TRBV2 | CASSPRQGFTNEKLFF | TGTGCCAGCAGCCCCCGGCAGGGTTTCACTAATGAAAAACTGTTTTTT
TRBD1 | NA | TRBJ2-3 | TRBV29-1 | CSVQRTGGADTQYF | TGCAGCGTTCAAAGGACAGGGGGAGCAGATACGCAGTATTTT
TRBD1 | NA | TRBJ1-2 | TRBV28 | CASIPQGPRNGYTF | TGTGCCAGCATACCACAGGGGCCGAGGAATGGCTACACCTTC
NA | NA | TRBJ2-2 | TRBV18 | CASSPRSGELFF | TGTGCCAGCTCACCCAGGTCCGGGGAGCTGTTTTTT
NA | NA | TRBJ2-7 | TRBV2 | CASAGYSYEQYF | TGTGCCAGCGCGGGTTACTCCTACGAGCAGTACTTC
TRBD2 | NA | TRBJ2-3 | TRBV30 | CAWTLGLAFTDTQYF | TGTGCCTGGACCTTAGGACTAGCTTTCACAGATACGCAGTATTTT
NA | NA | TRBJ1-2 | TRBV19 | CASSIQENYGYTF | TGTGCCAGTAGTATCCAGGAAAACTATGGCTACACCTTC
NA | NA | TRBJ2-7 | TRBV6-6 | CASSSVGQSPGQYF | TGTGCCAGCAGTTCCGTTGGACAGAGTCCCGGGCAGTACTTC
TRBD1 | NA | TRBJ2-7 | TRBV29-1 | CSVARDSRRYYEQYF | TGCAGCGTTGCACGGGACAGCCGGAGATATTACGAGCAGTACTTC
TRBD1 | NA | TRBJ2-5 | TRBV7-8 | CASSLEFTTGGRETQYF | TGTGCCAGCAGCCTAGAGTTCACTACAGGGGGCCGGGAGACCCAGTACTTC
NA | NA | TRBJ1-2 | TRBV11-2 | CASSLSSGGYGYTF | TGTGCCAGCAGCTTATCGAGCGGGGGCTATGGCTACACCTTC
NA | NA | TRBJ2-6 | TRBV27 | CASSLLSGANVLTF | TGTGCCAGCAGTTTATTATCTGGGGCCAACGTCCTGACTTTC
NA | NA | TRBJ1-1 | TRBV2 | CASSEAGGTEAFF | TGTGCCAGCAGTGAAGCGGGGGGCACTGAAGCTTTCTTT
NA | NA | TRBJ2-2 | TRBV4-1 | CASSQVERAGELFF | TGCGCCAGCAGCCAAGTGGAGCGGGCCGGGGAGCTGTTTTTT
TRBD2 | NA | TRBJ2-2 | TRBV7-8 | CASSFRLAGGANTGELFF | TGTGCCAGCAGCTTTCGGCTAGCGGGAGGGGCGAACACCGGGGAGCTGTTTTTT
NA | NA | TRBJ2-5 | TRBV30 | CAWLEGQTQYF | TGTGCCTGGTTGGAGGGCCAGACCCAGTACTTC
NA | few | TRBJ1-2 | TRBV4-2 | CASSQGEGRPDDGYTF | TGTGCCAGCAGCCAAGGGGAGGGCAGACCAGATGACGGCTACACCTTC
TRBD2 | medium-sized | TRBJ2-1 | TRBV2 | CASSEPGGVHNEQFF | TGTGCCAGCAGTGAACCGGGGGGAGTCCACAATGAGCAGTTCTTC
NA | NA | TRBJ1-1 | TRBV7-3 | CASSPGWNTEAFF | TGTGCCAGCAGCCCCGGGTGGAACACTGAAGCTTTCTTT
TRBD1 | NA | TRBJ2-7 | TRBV6-5 | CASTRTGTNYEQYF | TGTGCCAGCACCCGGACAGGCACGAACTACGAGCAGTACTTC
TRBD1 | once | TRBJ1-5 | TRBV28 | CASSLLLDRDSNQPQHF | TGTGCCAGCAGCCTCCTTCTGGACAGGGATAGCAATCAGCCCCAGCATTTT
NA | NA | TRBJ2-3 | TRBV7-6 | CASSTRRGDTQYF | TGTGCCAGCAGCACCCGACGGGGGGATACGCAGTATTTT
TRBD2 | NA | TRBJ2-7 | TRBV2 | CASSELPSGVTSYEQYF | TGTGCCAGCAGTGAGCTTCCTAGCGGGGTGACATCCTACGAGCAGTACTTC
NA | NA | TRBJ2-1 | TRBV5-6 | CASTQGGEQFF | TGTGCCAGCACTCAGGGGGGTGAGCAGTTCTTC
NA | NA | TRBJ1-3 | TRBV7-9 | CASSLEGGGNTIYF | TGTGCCAGCAGCTTAGAAGGGGGTGGAAACACCATATATTTT
NA | NA | TRBJ2-3 | TRBV6-1 | CASSDQSDTQYF | TGTGCCAGCAGTGACCAGTCAGATACGCAGTATTTT
NA | NA | TRBJ1-3 | TRBV11-2 | CASSPGRTGNTIYF | TGTGCCAGCAGCCCCGGGAGAACTGGAAACACCATATATTTT
TRBD2 | NA | TRBJ2-1 | TRBV4-2 | CASSQEDPGGPYRQFF | TGTGCCAGCAGCCAAGAAGATCCGGGAGGGCCTTATAGGCAGTTCTTC
NA | NA | TRBJ2-1 | TRBV6-6 | CASSTVARLRDEQFF | TGTGCCAGCAGTACCGTCGCCAGGTTAAGAGATGAGCAGTTCTTC
NA | NA | TRBJ1-5 | TRBV11-3 | CASSLERQLHLIYSNQPQHF | TGTGCCAGCAGCTTAGAAAGACAGCTGCATCTCATCTATAGCAATCAGCCCCAGCATTTT